This T cell receptor (beta chain) was retrieved from a study of cytomegalovirus exposure and HLA in healthy donors. Study-wide points: TCR beta V segments were, for the most part, productive about 87% or about 30% of the time in an earlier analysis. According to a later analysis, donors in an Asian-associated ancestry cluster reportedly had fewer N-insertions than the roughly 670-donor mean. The study had only CMV serostatus as immune exposure information.

13 Jbeta primers and 60 Vbeta primers were used for the PCR. Profiled with immunoSEQ multiplex PCR; TCRdb holds only in-frame clones, not every one. This table has under 200,000 clones, around 88% appearing once. The length of the CDR3 is 15 residues. Trimming at V came to 5 bases and at J to 6 bases, leaving 9 bases not matched to a gene. Germline assignment: CDR1 MNHEY and CDR2 SMNVEV (reference sequence). Healthy people donating bone marrow made up the donors. With respect to this clone: Its antigen is still unknown.

The material sequenced was PBMCs. The chain carries TRBV27 and TRBJ2-2; 7 bases agree with TRBD1. The TCR originated in a woman aged 30 to 39 in good health and CMV-seronegative. The CDR3 DNA reads as TGTGCCAGCAGTGGGCGAGACAGGGTTCCCGGGGAGCTGTTTTTT. This codes for CASSGRDRVPGELFF.